This note documents a single TCR beta chain sequence. Its antigen remains unidentified. Base qualities are not provided; no much larger clone lies one nucleotide away. V loses 0 bases of germline sequence and J loses 0 bases, and the interval between the two ends is 12 bases. From the germline V gene, CDR1 is SGHTS and CDR2 is YDEGEE. CDR3 length: 17 amino acids, cysteine to phenylalanine. Solely the CDR3 DNA is kept, with 51 bases framed from the first base. These data originate in a study of blood T cell repertoires in COVID-19 (dated by TCRdb to the early 2020s). As for the study more broadly: The collaborator samples originated in the United States, Italy and Spain and spanned the acute and convalescent phases of COVID-19. The prospective study material was composed of cDNA or gDNA derived from T cells, B-cell-depleted T cells, or PBMCs. Subjects who had been exposed to COVID-19, were actively infected with it, or had recovered from it provided the deeply sampled blood TCRbeta repertoires that made up the dataset. The repertoires were released in a freely available public database intended as a resource for research on the immune response to SARS-CoV-2. Samples came from the ongoing ImmuneRACE study (first 160 participants) plus 1,254 subjects from 6 global collaborators. Nearly every sample came with metadata listing a de-identified subject ID, COVID-19 status, age in years and sex. Where HLA class I and class II types were available, the types were taken from metadata supplied by the sample provider, not from assay-based typing. Study-wide conclusions, independent of this receptor: The quantity of clinical and demographic metadata differed by source and by participant and was supplied without curation.

Each collaborating institution followed its own protocols to collect whole blood in K2EDTA tubes. For TCRbeta analysis, collaborator samples were shipped as frozen whole blood, as isolated PBMCs, or as DNA extracted from either sample type. TCRbeta CDR3 regions were amplified from genomic DNA using the immunoSEQ Assay, a bias-controlled multiplex PCR. From the authors' description of their analysis: Nucleated cell counts per sample were estimated from amplification of reference gene primers within the assay. Sequence reads were collapsed and filtered to measure the absolute abundance of every unique TCRbeta CDR3 rearrangement. Productive Simpson clonality was computed per sample as the square root of Simpson's diversity index over productive rearrangements. This is the immuneACCESS table as TCRdb keeps it, with only in-frame sequences that have V and J called. A part of the clones is gone; compared with another copy, unresolved V genes explain less than half, and the rest is unexplained. That table supplies the V and J calls and clone size; D and trimming were determined from the DNA. The sample records about 100,000 clones, around 90% of which are singletons. The leading ten clones occupy 17% of the sample.

This chain joins TRBV5-8 to TRBJ1-4; no D segment can be confidently identified. This TCR came from a man in his fifties with acute or convalescent COVID-19. Specimen: peripheral blood. Here is the DNA: TGTGCCAGCAGCTTGGGACACAACCTTGCAACTAATGAAAAACTGTTTTTT. Its amino acids are CASSLGHNLATNEKLFF.